These 25 T cell receptor beta chains were all obtained from the same sample, sequenced in a study of CD8 T cells in ankylosing spondylitis. Using its own MiXCR run on the 5' RACE reads, TCRdb lists one record per CDR3 protein. The sample records roughly 300,000 distinct CDR3 sequences, 7.5% to 9% being singletons. These receptors' targets are unknown. Findings and caveats of the study: In ankylosing spondylitis blood, a motif of eight highly homologous TCR beta variants appeared characteristic.

Sequencing used blood, either unsorted or a sorted T cell fraction (not recorded which). These receptors were obtained from a male donor with ankylosing spondylitis.

There are many counts of this clonotype. This chain joins TRBV12-3 or TRBV12-4 and TRBJ2-3, with TRBD2 matching over 7 bases. CDR3 length: 15 residues. The ends lost 7 bases at V and 1 base at J; junction bases unmatched: 8. The CDR3 is CASIPGGSGTDTQYF. CDR3 nucleotide sequence: TGTGCCAGCATCCCCGGGGGGAGCGGCACAGATACGCAGTATTTT.

The chain has TRBV20-1 and TRBJ2-5; D might be TRBD1 or TRBD2, each matching 5 bases. The CDR3 consists of 18 residues. Germline V gives CDR1 DFQATT, CDR2 SNEGSKA (reference sequence). Trimming cost V 5 bases and J 0 bases, with 25 bases left between them. CDR3 region: CSAGGLSYGETYQETQYF. The CDR3 bases are TGCAGTGCTGGGGGTTTGTCTTACGGGGAGACGTACCAAGAGACCCAGTACTTC.

The chain uses TRBV5-1 and TRBJ1-1; 8 bases match TRBD1. The CDR3 loop spans 14 amino acids. Germline loops: CDR1 SGHRS, CDR2 YFSETQ. V shed 5 bases and J 4 bases; nucleotides not matched to a gene: 7. DNA for the CDR3: TGCGCCAGCAGAGTGACAGGGGTGCGCACTGAAGCTTTCTTT. Amino acids: CASRVTGVRTEAFF.

The CDR3 nucleotides are TGTGCCAGCACCAACACGGGACAGGGTCACTATGGCTACACCTTC. Its translation is CASTNTGQGHYGYTF. The chain couples TRBV27 to TRBJ1-2; 9 bases align to TRBD1. This CDR3 comprises 15 residues. J was trimmed by 3 bases and V by 7 bases; bases with no gene match: 9. Per the germline V gene, CDR1 is MNHEY and CDR2 is SMNVEV (reference sequence).

The chain carries TRBV21-1 and TRBJ2-3; the table's D call, TRBD1, was not checked against the DNA. TRBV21-1 has pseudogene status. This CDR3 contains 15 residues. CDR3: CASSNVRQPTDTQYF. The CDR3 DNA reads TGTGCCAGCAGCAATGTACGACAGCCCACAGATACGCAGTATTTT.

This clonotype was counted a few times. The chain recombines TRBV20-1 with TRBJ2-2, with a possible D match to TRBD2 (6 bases). Germline V gene lookup returns CDR1 DFQATT and CDR2 SNEGSKA (reference sequence). The CDR3 runs 14 residues. The V end lost 0 bases, the J end lost 5 bases, and 10 bases lay between the germline ends. CDR3 residues: CSARDWGGTGELFF. DNA of the CDR3: TGCAGTGCTAGAGATTGGGGAGGAACCGGGGAGCTGTTTTTT.

This clonotype was seen ten or more times. The rearrangement uses TRBV5-1 and TRBJ2-1; D not resolved. Germline-derived CDR1 and CDR2 are SGHRS and YFSETQ. The CDR3 spans 14 residues. Trimming pared 3 bases from V and 3 bases from J, leaving 10 bases between. The CDR3 region has the DNA TGCGCCAGCAGCTCACTCTCAGTCTACAATGAGCAGTTCTTC. It yields the protein CASSSLSVYNEQFF.

This clonotype has ten or more counts. The chain recombines TRBV28 with TRBJ2-4; 7 bases agree with TRBD1. The CDR3 is made up of 14 amino acids. V was clipped by 6 bases and J by 7 bases; unmatched bases: 9. Per the germline V gene, CDR1 is MDHEN and CDR2 is SYDVKM. CDR3 sequence (DNA): TGTGCCAGCAGAGTTGACAGGGCTTCCAACATTCAGTACTTC. Protein: CASRVDRASNIQYF.

Note on this clonotype: A read error is possible here, since a much larger clone lies one base away. This chain links TRBV20-1 with TRBJ1-3; D is uncertain. CDR3 length: 14 residues. Germline loops: CDR1 DFQATT, CDR2 SNEGSKA (reference sequence). The CDR3 region is CGAAPPGIGNTIYF. In DNA, the CDR3 is TGCGGTGCTGCCCCCCCCGGGATAGGAAACACCATATATTTT.

The sample holds many counts of this clonotype. This chain links TRBV12-3 or TRBV12-4 with TRBJ1-1; no clear D gene. V was trimmed by 1 base and J by 2 bases, leaving 5 bases between them. This CDR3 has 13 residues. The CDR3 spells CASSLGPNTEAFF. CDR3 bases: TGTGCCAGCAGTTTAGGACCAAACACTGAAGCTTTCTTT.

The V and J genes are TRBV7-9 and TRBJ2-2, with D maybe TRBD2 (5 bases). Germline loops: CDR1 SEHNR, CDR2 FQNEAQ (reference sequence). There are 15 residues in the CDR3. V lost 5 bases to trimming and J lost 7 bases, with 17 bases between them. In DNA, the CDR3 is TGTGCCAGCAGCCCTATTCTAGGGAGTGGCGGGGAGCTGTTTTTT. This sequence encodes CASSPILGSGGELFF.

This clonotype was detected ten times or more. V gene TRBV5-1 combines with J gene TRBJ1-1, with D unresolved. CDR1 and CDR2 (germline): SGHRS, YFSETQ. The CDR3 spans 13 residues. Trimming took off 4 bases at V and 4 bases at J, with 11 bases between the two ends. The CDR3 region is CASSIQRGTEAFF. CDR3 in DNA: TGCGCCAGCAGCATACAGCGGGGCACTGAAGCTTTCTTT. Full variable domain (rest looked up from reference TRBV5-1 and TRBJ1-1): KAGVTQTPRYLIKTRGQQVTLSCSPISGHRSVSWYQQTPGQGLQFLFEYFSETQRNKGNFPGRFSGRQFSNSRSEMNVSTLELGDSALYLCASSIQRGTEAFFGQGTRLTVV.

This clonotype turned up a few times. The rearrangement links TRBV7-3 to TRBJ2-1; no firm D call. There are 13 residues in the CDR3. Trimming shortened V by 5 bases and J by 5 bases, and 10 bases separated the two germline ends. Germline CDR1 SGHTA, CDR2 FQGTGA. This chain's CDR3 is CASSLGANNEQFF. The CDR3 DNA sequence: TGTGCCAGCAGCCTAGGAGCAAACAATGAGCAGTTCTTC.

As for this clonotype: One end of the junction fails to match germline, which may point to a read error. The V gene is TRBV4-2, the J gene TRBJ2-1; D is ambiguous. The CDR3 extends over 17 amino acids. CDR1 is LGHNA and CDR2 is YNFKEQ in the germline V gene. CDR3 loop: CACSQVSSTAAYNEQFF. CDR3 DNA sequence: TGTGCCTGCAGCCAAGTATCCTCCACAGCCGCCTACAATGAGCAGTTCTTC.

This clonotype has just a few counts. This chain joins TRBV4-2 and TRBJ2-4; D is unclear. The V end was cut by 0 bases, the J end by 0 bases, with 12 bases between. Germline values: CDR1 LGHNA, CDR2 YNFKEQ. The CDR3 has 17 residues. Here the CDR3 DNA reads TGTGCCAGCAGCCAAGAGGAAGGGAACTTAGCCAAAAACATTCAGTACTTC. Its protein is CASSQEEGNLAKNIQYF.

This clonotype was counted many times. V usage is TRBV5-1 and J usage is TRBJ2-7; D may match TRBD1 or TRBD2 (5 bases each). Between the trimmed V and J ends, which lost 2 bases and 2 bases, there was a span of 14 bases. CDR3 size: 15 residues. From germline, CDR1 is SGHRS and CDR2 YFSETQ. Here the CDR3 DNA reads TGCGCCAGCAGCTTAACCGGGACGGAGACCTACGAGCAGTACTTC. Translated: CASSLTGTETYEQYF.

V and J are TRBV29-1 and TRBJ2-1; no clear D gene. Trimming pared 4 bases from V and 12 bases from J, leaving 10 bases between. The CDR3 consists of 10 residues. Germline CDR1 reads SQVTM; CDR2 reads ANQGSEA. CDR3 DNA sequence: TGCAGCGTTGCCGAGGCCGGGCAGTTCTTC. It codes for CSVAEAGQFF.

This clonotype has just a few counts. The rearrangement joins TRBV11-2 to TRBJ2-7, with TRBD2 as a possible D gene (6 bases). V lost 5 bases to trimming and J lost 1 base, with 15 bases between them. Germline CDR1 and CDR2: SGHAT and FQNNGV. This CDR3 spans 15 amino acids. The CDR3 coding sequence is TGTGCCAGCAGCCTTCGGGACTTGGGATCCTACGAGCAGTACTTC. Translated, it gives CASSLRDLGSYEQYF. Looking up the rest from reference TRBV11-2 and TRBJ2-7 gives the full variable domain: EAGVAQSPRYKIIEKRQSVAFWCNPISGHATLYWYQQILGQGPKLLIQFQNNGVVDDSQLPKDRFSAERLKGVDSTLKIQPAKLEDSAVYLCASSLRDLGSYEQYFGPGTRLTVT.

This clonotype has ten or more counts. V is TRBV5-1 and J is TRBJ1-3; D uncertain. This CDR3 spans 16 amino acids. Germline lookup yields CDR1 SGHRS and CDR2 YFSETQ. V lost 0 bases and J 4 bases, leaving 14 bases between the germline ends. The CDR3: CASSLARSENGNTIYF. The CDR3 region has the DNA TGCGCCAGCAGCTTGGCTCGTTCGGAGAACGGAAACACCATATATTTT. Together with reference TRBV5-1 and TRBJ1-3, the CDR3 gives the full variable domain: KAGVTQTPRYLIKTRGQQVTLSCSPISGHRSVSWYQQTPGQGLQFLFEYFSETQRNKGNFPGRFSGRQFSNSRSEMNVSTLELGDSALYLCASSLARSENGNTIYFGEGSWLTVV.

The V call is TRBV4-1, the J call TRBJ2-7, with 7 nucleotides matching TRBD2. This CDR3 is built from 15 residues. Germline-derived CDR1 and CDR2 are MGHRA and YSYEKL. J lost 4 bases, V lost 1 base, and 7 bases had no gene match. CDR3 bases: TGCGCCAGCAGCCAAGCTGTGGGGGGGGAATACGAGCAGTACTTC. This encodes CASSQAVGGEYEQYF.

The CDR3 region is CASSQVQASGELFF. The CDR3 DNA follows: TGTGCCAGCAGCCAAGTTCAGGCATCCGGGGAGCTGTTTTTT. The V call is TRBV3-1, the J call TRBJ2-2; D gene uncertain. CDR1 is LGHDT and CDR2 is YNNKEL in the germline V gene (reference sequence). CDR3 size: 14 residues. V was trimmed by 1 base and J by 6 bases, leaving 9 bases between them. The full variable domain, in which reference TRBV3-1 and TRBJ2-2 provide the parts outside the CDR3, is DTAVSQTPKYLVTQMGNDKSIKCEQNLGHDTMYWYKQDSKKFLKIMFSYNNKELIINETVPNRFSPKSPDKAHLNLHINSLELGDSAVYFCASSQVQASGELFFGEGSRLTVL.

The chain links TRBV5-1 to TRBJ2-1; TRBD2 matches 7 bases. Germline V lookup: CDR1 SGHRS, CDR2 YFSETQ. The CDR3 covers 15 residues. After removal of 4 bases from V and 5 bases from J, the junction contained 9 bases not matched to a gene. The CDR3 is CASSPKGGADNEQFF. In DNA form, the CDR3 reads TGCGCCAGCAGCCCAAAGGGAGGGGCTGACAATGAGCAGTTCTTC.

A few counts support this clonotype. This chain connects TRBV7-2 to TRBJ2-3, with D perhaps being TRBD1 or TRBD2 (5 bases each). The CDR3 has 14 amino acids. CDR1 and CDR2 (germline): SGHTA, FQGNSA. V dropped 6 bases and J dropped 3 bases, with 13 bases sitting between them. The DNA for the CDR3 is TGTGCCAGCAGTCGGGACCGTAGTACAGATACGCAGTATTTT. It encodes CASSRDRSTDTQYF. Full variable domain (remainder filled in from reference TRBV7-2 and TRBJ2-3): GAGVSQSPSNKVTEKGKDVELRCDPISGHTALYWYRQSLGQGLEFLIYFQGNSAPDKSGLPSDRFSAERTGGSVSTLTIQRTQQEDSAVYLCASSRDRSTDTQYFGPGTRLTVL.

V and J are TRBV7-2 and TRBJ1-1; D is undetermined. Germline-derived CDR1 and CDR2 are SGHTA and FQGNSA. The CDR3 spans 14 residues. V lost 1 base and J 1 base, leaving 7 bases between the germline ends. In DNA form, the CDR3 reads TGTGCCAGCAGCTTAGTTGTCAGGAACACTGAAGCTTTCTTT. This codes for CASSLVVRNTEAFF.

The sample holds many counts of this clonotype. The chain uses TRBV7-2 and TRBJ2-3; no clear D. Trimming left V 4 bases short and J 1 base short, with 12 bases between. CDR1 and CDR2 from the germline V gene are SGHTA and FQGNSA. This CDR3 spans 15 amino acids. The CDR3 loop reads CASSSRDRGTDTQYF. CDR3 DNA: TGTGCCAGCAGCTCCCGAGATCGTGGCACAGATACGCAGTATTTT.